One and the same sample provided the 14 T cell receptor beta chains below, sequenced in a study of memory CD4+ T cells and cytomegalovirus serostatus. Single viable CD3+CD4+CD8-CD45RO+ cells were sorted as the memory CD4+ T cells. Data came from immunoSEQ multiplex PCR; TCRdb stores just in-frame clones and leaves some out. The sample shows around 40,000 clones, 78% of them seen only once. The specimen sequenced was memory CD4+ T cells from blood. The source of these receptors is an adult in good health and CMV-seronegative.

J is TRBJ1-2 and V is TRBV7-9, with no clear D. The CDR3 consists of 14 residues. Germline CDR1 reads SEHNR; CDR2 reads FQNEAQ (reference sequence). V was shortened by 6 bases and J by 1 base, with 12 bases between the two germline ends. The CDR3 bases are TGTGCCAGCAGTCCCAGCACGGTTAACTATGGCTACACCTTC. Its translation is CASSPSTVNYGYTF.

The CDR3 bases are TGTGCCAGCAACCCCGGGACGAGAAAAACTGAAGCTTTCTTT. Its translation is CASNPGTRKTEAFF. This rearrangement joins TRBV11-2 to TRBJ1-1; a weak D match, TRBD1 (5 bases). CDR1 SGHAT and CDR2 FQNNGV come from the germline V gene. Trimming stripped 7 bases from V and 5 bases from J, with 17 bases between. The CDR3 is made up of 14 amino acids.

A word on this clone: Other DNA variants within this sample encode the same CDR3. The rearrangement links TRBV6-1 to TRBJ1-1, with D hard to call. The ends were cut back, 2 bases at V and 1 base at J, with 2 bases in the middle. Germline V gene lookup returns CDR1 MNHNS and CDR2 SASEGT. The CDR3 length is 12 residues. The CDR3 DNA reads as TGTGCCAGCAGTGAAAGGAACACTGAAGCTTTCTTT. Its translation is CASSERNTEAFF.

The rearrangement joins TRBV6-6 to TRBJ2-3; D may be TRBD2 (5 bases). The V gene's germline CDR1 is MNHNY and CDR2 SVGAGI (reference sequence). The V gene lost 6 bases and the J gene lost 2 bases, with 15 bases spanning the gap. The length of the CDR3 is 15 residues. CDR3 sequence reads: CASSRGFTYTDTQYF. Written as DNA, the CDR3 is TGTGCCAGCAGCCGGGGATTTACATACACAGATACGCAGTATTTT.

This clone came up a few times. The chain employs TRBV6-5 and TRBJ2-7; 7 bases line up with TRBD1. Trimming removed 2 bases from V and 0 bases from J; junction bases left unmatched: 4. Per germline, CDR1 MNHEY and CDR2 SVGAGI. The CDR3 totals 15 residues. CDR3 sequence reads: CASSYRGTASYEQYF. The CDR3 DNA reads TGTGCCAGCAGTTACCGAGGGACAGCCTCCTACGAGCAGTACTTC.

This chain connects TRBV5-6 to TRBJ1-4; possible D gene TRBD1, 6 bases. With 0 bases removed from V and 5 bases from J, the gap between germline ends came to 11 bases. Per the germline V gene, CDR1 is SGHDT and CDR2 is YYEEEE. The CDR3 sequence is 15 residues long. DNA of the CDR3: TGTGCCAGCAGCTTGGGCTGGGGGGCCAATGAAAAACTGTTTTTT. Protein sequence: CASSLGWGANEKLFF.

This chain uses TRBV6-5 with TRBJ1-1, with a weak D call TRBD1 (6 bases). Trimming took off 0 bases at V and 2 bases at J, with 10 bases between the two ends. CDR3 length equals 15 residues. From germline, CDR1 is MNHEY and CDR2 SVGAGI. CDR3 in amino acids: CASSYSTGSNTEAFF. For the CDR3, the DNA is TGTGCCAGCAGTTACTCGACAGGCTCTAACACTGAAGCTTTCTTT.

The V and J genes are TRBV2 and TRBJ1-1, with D perhaps matching TRBD1 (5 bases). This CDR3 has 12 amino acids. Germline lookup yields CDR1 SNHLY and CDR2 FYNNEI. Trimming removed 7 bases from V and 6 bases from J, with 12 bases in between. Written as DNA, the CDR3 is TGTGCCAGCAAGGGTACAGGAGCTGAAGCTTTCTTT. Protein product: CASKGTGAEAFF. Together with reference TRBV2 and TRBJ1-1, the CDR3 gives the full variable domain: EPEVTQTPSHQVTQMGQEVILRCVPISNHLYFYWYRQILGQKVEFLVSFYNNEISEKSEIFDDQFSVERPDGSNFTLKIRSTKLEDSAMYFCASKGTGAEAFFGQGTRLTVV.

In regard to this clone: Additional DNA sequences in this sample encode the identical CDR3. The J gene is TRBJ1-1, the V gene TRBV6-5; the match to TRBD1 covers 12 bases. Germline-derived CDR1 and CDR2 are MNHEY and SVGAGI. V lost 6 bases, J lost 3 bases, and 5 bases stayed unmatched. The CDR3 consists of 15 residues. This CDR3 reads CASRGQGAGDTEAFF. The DNA for the CDR3 is TGTGCCAGCAGGGGACAGGGGGCAGGAGACACTGAAGCTTTCTTT.

The V gene is TRBV4-1, the J gene TRBJ2-1, with 12 bases matching TRBD2. The ends lost 1 base at V and 16 bases at J; junction bases unmatched: 11. This CDR3 region has 15 residues. Germline V lookup: CDR1 MGHRA, CDR2 YSYEKL. The CDR3 sequence is CASSQVLLAGGLYFF. The CDR3 DNA sequence: TGCGCCAGCAGCCAAGTATTGCTAGCGGGGGGGCTCTACTTCTTC.

J is TRBJ2-7 and V is TRBV7-6; either TRBD1 or TRBD2 may fit D (5 bases each). The CDR3 runs to 14 residues. The V end lost 4 bases, the J end lost 6 bases, and 16 bases lay between the germline ends. Germline assignment: CDR1 SGHVS and CDR2 FNYEAQ. The DNA of the CDR3 is TGTGCCAGCAGCTCGGGACCCGGACGGGTCGAGCAGTACTTC. Amino acids: CASSSGPGRVEQYF.

This rearrangement joins TRBV11-2 to TRBJ1-2; no firm D call. Deletions cut 3 bases from V and 0 bases from J, with 5 bases between. The CDR3 spans 13 residues. Germline values: CDR1 SGHAT, CDR2 FQNNGV. The CDR3 region has the DNA TGTGCCAGCAGCTTCAGCTCTAACTATGGCTACACCTTC. It codes for CASSFSSNYGYTF.

The chain recombines TRBV7-2 with TRBJ2-7, with 8 positions matching TRBD1. Germline CDR1 reads SGHTA; CDR2 reads FQGNSA. Losses at the gene ends were 0 bases for V and 3 bases for J; bases not matched to a gene: 10. The CDR3 is made up of 17 amino acids. Here the CDR3 DNA reads TGTGCCAGCAGCTTAGCTAGTTCCGGACAGGGCCACTACGAGCAGTACTTC. Translation: CASSLASSGQGHYEQYF.

This clone was recorded a few times. The genes are TRBV4-1 and TRBJ2-7; D may be TRBD1 (6 bases). CDR1 is MGHRA and CDR2 is YSYEKL in the germline V gene. V lost 0 bases to trimming and J lost 0 bases, with 15 bases between them. The CDR3 contains 17 residues. The DNA of the CDR3 is TGCGCCAGCAGCCAAGACCCCCGGGACACTAACTCCTACGAGCAGTACTTC. It yields the protein CASSQDPRDTNSYEQYF.